Each of the 14 T cell receptor beta chains below was sequenced from the same sample in a study of early T cells in non-severe SARS-CoV-2 infection. TCRdb ran MiXCR on the 5' RACE reads and lists one entry per CDR3 protein. There are 70,000 to 85,000 distinct CDR3 sequences in the sample; roughly an eighth occur only once, and 5.5% to 7.5% lies in the top ten. The sample was whole blood. These receptors all stem from an adult who was a healthcare worker with PCR-confirmed SARS-CoV-2 infection or an uninfected control (not recorded which).

This clonotype has a count of ten or more. The rearrangement uses TRBV5-1 and TRBJ1-1, with a weak D call TRBD1 (6 bases). V was pared by 5 bases and J by 5 bases, with 16 bases between. Germline CDR1 reads SGHRS; CDR2 reads YFSETQ. This CDR3 has 14 amino acids. CDR3 sequence: CASSVGGGGTEAFF. For the CDR3, the DNA is TGCGCCAGCAGTGTCGGGGGCGGAGGGACTGAAGCTTTCTTT.

There are many counts of this clonotype. The V call is TRBV28, the J call TRBJ1-1; D is uncertain. CDR3 length: 13 amino acids. Trimming removed 3 bases from V and 1 base from J, with 6 bases in between. Germline V gene lookup returns CDR1 MDHEN and CDR2 SYDVKM. This CDR3 is CASSLISNTEAFF. CDR3 in DNA: TGTGCCAGCAGTTTGATATCGAACACTGAAGCTTTCTTT.

There are a few counts of this clonotype. The V call is TRBV18, the J call TRBJ2-7, with 9 bases matching TRBD1. Germline CDR1 reads KGHSH; CDR2 reads LQKENI. This CDR3 spans 14 amino acids. J gave up 7 bases and V 5 bases, and 9 bases lay outside the gene matches. The CDR3, as DNA: TGTGCCAGCTCATTAGGGACAGGGTCCAGGGAGCAGTACTTC. Translated: CASSLGTGSREQYF.

V usage is TRBV20-1 and J usage is TRBJ2-3; D is unclear. The CDR3 is 14 amino acids. Germline CDR1 reads DFQATT; CDR2 reads SNEGSKA (reference sequence). With 6 bases removed from V and 4 bases from J, the gap between germline ends came to 17 bases. This CDR3 reads CSAPPGVISDTQYF. The CDR3 DNA follows: TGCAGTGCCCCACCTGGCGTTATATCAGATACGCAGTATTTT.

This clonotype was detected a few times. The chain combines TRBV10-1 with TRBJ2-7; D uncertain. V lost 2 bases and J 12 bases, leaving 14 bases between the germline ends. Germline V CDR1 and CDR2: WNHNN, SYGVQD (reference sequence). The CDR3 totals 12 residues. CDR3 amino acids: CASSEVPGPAYF. The CDR3, as DNA: TGCGCCAGCAGTGAGGTTCCAGGCCCAGCGTACTTC.

This clonotype has ten or more counts. The V call is TRBV7-6, the J call TRBJ2-7; 10 positions match TRBD1. V shed 5 bases and J 2 bases; nucleotides not matched to a gene: 9. Germline loops: CDR1 SGHVS, CDR2 FNYEAQ. The CDR3 is 16 amino acids. This CDR3 reads CASSPRQGARTYEQYF. For the CDR3, the DNA is TGTGCCAGCAGCCCTCGACAGGGGGCGAGGACCTACGAGCAGTACTTC.

This clonotype was detected only a few times. The chain carries TRBV29-1 and TRBJ2-1, with D tentatively TRBD1 (6 bases). This CDR3 spans 11 amino acids. V lost 4 bases and J 10 bases, leaving 11 bases between the germline ends. Germline V lookup: CDR1 SQVTM, CDR2 ANQGSEA. Here the CDR3 DNA reads TGCAGCGTTGGGGACACGGGCGAGCAGTTCTTC. It codes for CSVGDTGEQFF.

The rearrangement uses TRBV24-1 and TRBJ2-3; TRBD1 matches 7 bases. Germline trimming cut 0 bases from V and 4 bases from J; bases unmatched to any gene: 6. Per germline, CDR1 KGHDR and CDR2 SFDVKD. The CDR3 runs 16 residues. CDR3 residues: CATSDLIQGSPDTQYF. The CDR3 DNA sequence: TGTGCCACCAGTGATTTGATACAGGGGTCCCCAGATACGCAGTATTTT.

The rearrangement uses TRBV20-1 and TRBJ2-7, with 8 bases identical to TRBD2. Germline CDR1 DFQATT, CDR2 SNEGSKA (reference sequence). The ends lost 3 bases at V and 6 bases at J; junction bases unmatched: 16. The CDR3 loop spans 16 amino acids. The CDR3 nucleotides are TGCAGTGCTAGGCAGGGGCTTAGCGGGACTGGTCGCGAGCAGTACTTC. Amino acids: CSARQGLSGTGREQYF.

This clonotype was recorded at least ten times. V and J are TRBV7-9 and TRBJ1-1; the D is unclear. The V and J ends lost 3 bases and 0 bases respectively, with 8 bases between them. CDR1 is SEHNR, CDR2 FQNEAQ, per germline (reference sequence). This CDR3 comprises 14 residues. The CDR3 coding sequence is TGTGCCAGCAGCTTCGGACTGATGAACACTGAAGCTTTCTTT. This translates into CASSFGLMNTEAFF.

The chain uses TRBV4-2 and TRBJ1-5; D uncertain. This CDR3 contains 13 residues. Germline CDR1 and CDR2: LGHNA and YNFKEQ. V was clipped by 0 bases and J by 6 bases, with 6 bases between them. The DNA of the CDR3 is TGTGCCAGCAGCCAAGATTGGGGTCAGCCCCAGCATTTT. Encoded protein: CASSQDWGQPQHF.

J is TRBJ1-6 and V is TRBV12-3 or TRBV12-4; D is undetermined. The CDR3 has 16 residues. The V and J ends lost 1 base and 7 bases respectively, with 14 bases between them. The CDR3 nucleotides are TGTGCCAGCAGTTTAGGAATGGTCAGAGACAATTCACCCCTCCACTTT. Encoded protein: CASSLGMVRDNSPLHF.

This clonotype came up a few times. CDR3 loop: CASSVGETQYF. The DNA for the CDR3 is TGTGCCAGCAGCGTCGGGGAGACCCAGTACTTC. J is TRBJ2-5 and V is TRBV13; no definite D call. CDR3 length: 11 residues. The germline gives CDR1 PRHDT, CDR2 FYEKMQ (reference sequence). V was pared by 5 bases and J by 5 bases, with 6 bases between.

The V gene is TRBV20-1, the J gene TRBJ2-7; perhaps TRBD1 as D (6 bases). The CDR3 spans 15 residues. V was pared by 6 bases and J by 5 bases, with 23 bases between. The germline gives CDR1 DFQATT, CDR2 SNEGSKA (reference sequence). The CDR3 here is CSAPETTGIGDEQYF. CDR3 DNA sequence: TGCAGTGCCCCAGAAACGACAGGAATTGGGGACGAGCAGTACTTC.